The entry below gives a single T cell receptor beta chain sequence along with its context. After isolation, RNA underwent reverse transcription to generate cDNA as the sequencing template. TCRdb keeps only in-frame clones here, not all; method: immunoSEQ multiplex PCR. The data contain fewer than 200,000 clones, 50% to 70% of them singletons. The data derive from a study of CD8+ T cells in alopecia areata. The CDR3 consists of 13 residues. Germline V gene data show CDR1 as SQVTM and CDR2 as ANQGSEA. Trimming pared 4 bases from V and 6 bases from J, leaving 14 bases between. This TCR was recovered from a human donor with alopecia areata. Sequencing used CD4+ T cells sorted from blood, obtained at week 0. V usage is TRBV29-1 and J usage is TRBJ2-3; no reliable D call. In nucleotides, the CDR3 is TGCAGCGTTGGGGATACTCCCCCGGATACGCAGTATTTT. This gives the protein CSVGDTPPDTQYF.